Following are 23 T cell receptor beta chains from one sample sequenced in a study of control samples from healthy donors and cancer patients. Sequencing used immunoSEQ multiplex PCR; TCRdb keeps in-frame clones, though not all of them. In the table there are roughly 98,000 clones, roughly four fifths of which are singletons. The sequenced sample was blood. The receptor source for this set is a woman in her sixties or seventies in good health.

This sequence joins TRBV7-2 and TRBJ1-2; 7 bases match TRBD1. Germline CDR1 and CDR2: SGHTA and FQGNSA. This CDR3 has 13 amino acids. Trimming cost V 5 bases and J 4 bases; bases outside gene matches: 4. DNA of the CDR3: TGTGCCAGCAGCAAAGGGGGCTCCTATGGCTACACCTTC. Its translation is CASSKGGSYGYTF.

This clone was detected once. CDR3 amino acids: CATEVLRTSYNSPLHF. Here the CDR3 DNA reads TGTGCCACCGAGGTCCTTCGGACCTCCTATAATTCACCCCTCCACTTT. The rearrangement links TRBV24-1 to TRBJ1-6; no clear D gene. Germline CDR1 KGHDR, CDR2 SFDVKD. This CDR3 has 16 amino acids. Trimming took 9 bases from V and 0 from J, leaving 14 bases between them.

The chain recombines TRBV28 with TRBJ2-7; 12 bases fit TRBD1. The germline V gene has CDR1 MDHEN and CDR2 SYDVKM. Losses at the gene ends were 5 bases for V and 3 bases for J; bases not matched to a gene: 5. The CDR3 has 15 residues. CDR3 residues: CASSPGTGGHYEQYF. In nucleotides, the CDR3 is TGTGCCAGCAGTCCCGGGACAGGGGGCCACTACGAGCAGTACTTC.

The chain joins TRBV6-2 or TRBV6-3 to TRBJ1-2; D is perhaps TRBD1 (5 bases). The CDR3 totals 15 residues. Germline CDR1 reads MNHEY; CDR2 reads SVGEGT. Trimming pared 0 bases from V and 2 bases from J, leaving 10 bases between. This CDR3 is CASSYSTGPNYGYTF. In DNA, the CDR3 is TGTGCCAGCAGTTACTCCACGGGGCCCAACTATGGCTACACCTTC.

This chain connects TRBV21-1 to TRBJ2-5; whether TRBD2, the table's D call, matches the DNA was not checked. TRBV21-1 constitutes a pseudogene. CDR3 length equals 18 residues. CDR3 nucleotide sequence: TGTGCCAGCAGCAAAGCGACTAGCGGGAGCGTATCACAAGAGACCCAGTACTTC. This encodes CASSKATSGSVSQETQYF.

This clone showed up just a few times. The rearrangement uses TRBV5-4 and TRBJ2-3; D is undetermined. The CDR3 has 13 residues. With 3 bases removed from V and 2 bases from J, the gap between germline ends came to 7 bases. Looked up from germline, CDR1 is SGHNT and CDR2 is YYREEE (reference sequence). CDR3 coding DNA: TGTGCCAGCAGCTCCCCAAACACAGATACGCAGTATTTT. This codes for CASSSPNTDTQYF.

The CDR3 loop is CASSQVANTDTQYF. DNA for the CDR3: TGTGCCAGCAGCCAAGTTGCAAACACAGATACGCAGTATTTT. The genes are TRBV3-1 (or the pseudogene TRBV3-2) and TRBJ2-3; D is undetermined. This CDR3 has 14 residues. CDR1 is LGHDT and CDR2 is YNNKEL in the germline V gene (reference sequence). V lost 1 base to trimming and J lost 2 bases, with 7 bases between them.

The chain has TRBV27 and TRBJ1-1, with D possibly being TRBD1 (6 bases). V gave up 5 bases and J gave up 4 bases, with 14 bases separating them. This CDR3 region has 14 residues. The germline gives CDR1 MNHEY, CDR2 SMNVEV (reference sequence). The CDR3: CASSPYRDGTEAFF. The CDR3 nucleotides are TGTGCCAGCAGTCCCTACAGGGACGGCACTGAAGCTTTCTTT.

The table lists this clone with a count of one. The rearrangement links TRBV29-1 to TRBJ1-2; unclear D gene. The germline gives CDR1 SQVTM, CDR2 ANQGSEA. V gave up 2 bases and J gave up 7 bases, with 14 bases separating them. The CDR3 spans 13 residues. The CDR3 DNA reads TGCAGCGTTGAAAGTTACACCACCCTTGGCTACACCTTC. It codes for CSVESYTTLGYTF. Complete variable domain (other parts from reference TRBV29-1 and TRBJ1-2): SAVISQKPSRDICQRGTSLTIQCQVDSQVTMMFWYRQQPGQSLTLIATANQGSEATYESGFVIDKFPISRPNLTFSTLTVSNMSPEDSSIYLCSVESYTTLGYTFGSGTRLTVV.

V is TRBV6-5 and J is TRBJ2-7; 9 nucleotides match TRBD1. Unmatched junction bases numbered 7, after V lost 6 bases and J lost 4 bases. The CDR3 spans 14 residues. Germline-derived CDR1 and CDR2 are MNHEY and SVGAGI. CDR3 protein: CASRRDRVGYEQYF. CDR3 sequence (DNA): TGTGCCAGCAGGCGGGACAGGGTGGGTTACGAGCAGTACTTC.

CDR3 sequence: CASSYWSLAGGVSTDTQYF. CDR3 nucleotides: TGTGCCAGCAGTTACTGGTCCCTAGCGGGGGGAGTAAGCACAGATACGCAGTATTTT. This rearrangement joins TRBV6-2 or TRBV6-3 to TRBJ2-3; TRBD2 matches 11 bases. Germline-derived CDR1 and CDR2 are MNHEY and SVGEGT. V lost 1 base to trimming and J lost 0 bases; unmatched junction nucleotides: 9. The CDR3 is made up of 19 amino acids.

The chain recombines TRBV28 with TRBJ2-6, with 7 nucleotides matching TRBD1. Per the germline V gene, CDR1 is MDHEN and CDR2 is SYDVKM. This CDR3 has 16 residues. Trimming cost V 8 bases and J 2 bases; bases outside gene matches: 9. CDR3 residues: CASATGSSAGANVLTF. In DNA form, the CDR3 reads TGTGCCAGCGCGACAGGGTCATCAGCTGGGGCCAACGTCCTGACTTTC.

The chain uses TRBV18 and TRBJ1-3; 7 bases match TRBD1. The germline V gene has CDR1 KGHSH and CDR2 LQKENI. J was trimmed by 0 bases and V by 1 base; bases with no gene match: 0. The CDR3 is 15 residues long. The CDR3 loop reads CASSPRQGSGNTIYF. The CDR3 nucleotides are TGTGCCAGCTCACCACGACAGGGCTCTGGAAACACCATATATTTT.

This chain uses TRBV7-2 with TRBJ1-5; unclear D gene. Germline loops: CDR1 SGHTA, CDR2 FQGNSA. The V end was cut by 1 base, the J end by 4 bases, with 5 bases between. There are 13 residues in the CDR3. The CDR3 nucleotides are TGTGCCAGCAGCTTAGTCGGAAATCAGCCCCAGCATTTT. This encodes CASSLVGNQPQHF.

V is TRBV3-1 (or the pseudogene TRBV3-2) and J is TRBJ2-1; TRBD2 agrees at 8 bases. Unmatched junction bases numbered 4, after V lost 2 bases and J lost 4 bases. This CDR3 spans 15 amino acids. Germline V gene data show CDR1 as LGHDT and CDR2 as YNNKEL (reference sequence). The CDR3 DNA is TGTGCCAGCAGCCAACAGCGGGGGCCATACAATGAGCAGTTCTTC. Translated, it gives CASSQQRGPYNEQFF.

The rearrangement uses TRBV13 and TRBJ2-5; the match to TRBD2 covers 12 bases. Germline V lookup: CDR1 PRHDT, CDR2 FYEKMQ (reference sequence). The CDR3 is made up of 15 amino acids. V lost 4 bases to trimming and J lost 5 bases; unmatched junction nucleotides: 5. For the CDR3, the DNA is TGTGCCAGCAGCTCCCAGCTAGCGGGAGGGGAGACCCAGTACTTC. Protein product: CASSSQLAGGETQYF.

The chain combines TRBV4-1 with TRBJ1-6; no definite D call. Germline V CDR1 and CDR2: MGHRA, YSYEKL. Trimming removed 1 base at V and 9 bases at J, with 7 bases between. The CDR3 consists of 13 residues. The CDR3 is CASSQGRGSPLHF. CDR3 DNA: TGCGCCAGCAGCCAAGGTAGAGGTTCACCCCTCCACTTT.

This clone was picked up one time. V is TRBV10-2 and J is TRBJ1-5; 9 bases fit TRBD1. The CDR3 spans 14 residues. V lost 2 bases and J lost 4; bases outside the gene matches: 0. Per germline, CDR1 WSHSY and CDR2 SAAADI. The CDR3 spells CASSEGTGNQPQHF. The CDR3 bases are TGCGCCAGCAGTGAGGGGACAGGGAATCAGCCCCAGCATTTT.

The chain links TRBV6-2 or TRBV6-3 to TRBJ1-2; no reliable D call. The CDR3 runs to 14 residues. The germline CDR1 and CDR2 sequences are MNHEY and SVGEGT. Trimming removed 4 bases from V and 7 bases from J, with 16 bases in between. The CDR3 here is CASSSTSGNSGYTF. CDR3 sequence (DNA): TGTGCCAGCAGTTCTACTAGCGGGAATTCTGGCTACACCTTC.

This rearrangement joins TRBV18 to TRBJ1-2, with 9 bases fitting TRBD1. Germline V gene data show CDR1 as KGHSH and CDR2 as LQKENI. Losses at the gene ends were 2 bases for V and 4 bases for J; bases not matched to a gene: 8. CDR3 size: 16 residues. The CDR3 DNA reads TGTGCCAGCTCACCAGGGACAGGGAATAGGGTCTATGGCTACACCTTC. This codes for CASSPGTGNRVYGYTF.

The chain has TRBV5-1 and TRBJ2-5, with TRBD1 matching over 12 bases. Per the germline V gene, CDR1 is SGHRS and CDR2 is YFSETQ. The CDR3 is 16 amino acids. J was trimmed by 5 bases and V by 4 bases; bases with no gene match: 9. Written as DNA, the CDR3 is TGCGCCAGCAGCATGACCGGGACAGGGGGCCTGGAGACCCAGTACTTC. This codes for CASSMTGTGGLETQYF.

J is TRBJ2-2 and V is TRBV19; 8 positions agree with TRBD2. Trimming removed 6 bases from V and 8 bases from J; junction bases left unmatched: 11. Looked up from germline, CDR1 is LNHDA and CDR2 is SQIVND (reference sequence). This CDR3 contains 15 residues. The CDR3 region has the DNA TGTGCCAGTAGGCTTGGTAGCGGGGTCTCTGGGGAGCTGTTTTTT. It is translated as CASRLGSGVSGELFF.

Written as DNA, the CDR3 is TGCGCCAGCAGCCTTACCTTTGGAAACACCATATATTTT. Its translation: CASSLTFGNTIYF. V usage is TRBV4-3 and J usage is TRBJ1-3, with D unresolved. The CDR3 is 13 residues long. Germline CDR1 LGHNA, CDR2 YSLEER. V shed 4 bases and J shed 3 bases, with 7 bases lying between them.